This entry concerns a single TCR beta chain. This record comes from a study of blood T cell repertoires in COVID-19. Study context: Acute and convalescent COVID-19 samples came from the United States, Italy and Spain. Sources were T cells, B-cell-depleted T cells, or PBMCs; the material itself was cDNA or gDNA.

In the source study's methods: For nucleated cells, counts were estimated from reference gene primer amplification. Only in-frame clones appear in the TCRdb table, and some are missing; sequencing was by immunoSEQ multiplex PCR. That table gives V, J and clone size, and the DNA gave D and trimming. The sample shows about 87,000 clones, about four fifths of them seen only once. Germline V lookup: CDR1 SGHDN, CDR2 FVKESK. Trimming took 5 bases from V and 7 from J, leaving 9 bases between them. The CDR3 sequence is 13 residues long. Source material: peripheral blood. The rearrangement uses TRBV14 and TRBJ1-6, with D maybe TRBD1 (5 bases). The TCR originated in a woman aged 65 to 85 with acute or convalescent COVID-19. DNA of the CDR3: TGTGCCAGCAGCAATTACAGGAATTCACCCCTCCACTTT. Protein: CASSNYRNSPLHF.